This T cell receptor beta chain appears in the sequencing data of a study of beta chain features in type 1 diabetes (dated by TCRdb to the late 2010s). The study in broad terms: Mean age, gender distribution, total cell number and subset yield were not different between patients and healthy donors. Regulatory and stem cell-like memory subsets were isolated from only 8 patients and roughly 8 healthy donors, whereas naive and central memory subsets came from all 30 or so donors. Across all samples, approximately 98,000,000 sorted cells were examined, and cell number per subset correlated strongly with RNA yield. In the study, TCRB repertoires of sorted circulating CD4+ T cell subsets from recently diagnosed type 1 diabetes patients were compared with those of matched healthy donors.

Each donor gave one peripheral blood draw, roughly 110 mL on average, collected into heparinised tubes. A BD FACSAria II and a panel including CD45RO, CCR7, CD25, CD127, CD95 and CD27 were used to sort naive, central memory, regulatory and stem cell-like memory CD4+ T cells. Purity was above 95% for every sorted population. Right away, PBMCs were isolated by Lymphoprep density gradient centrifugation and were stained directly, with no culture step. So that batch effects would be minimized, each experiment stained and sorted samples in pairs, pairing one healthy donor with one patient. The High Capacity cDNA Reverse Transcription Kit was used to reverse transcribe all of the isolated RNA, meaning that expressed TCRB transcripts were what got sequenced. Deep immunoSEQ sequencing was applied to naive, central memory and regulatory T cell samples, giving an average of roughly 3.5 million total reads per sample. Sorted cells were lysed in RLT buffer and RNA was extracted with DNase-treated RNeasy Micro or Mini kits, depending on cell number. To prevent cross-contamination, every cell subset was processed on its own, while patient and healthy donor samples were processed together. TCRB sequences were amplified from cDNA with the immunoSEQ multiplex PCR, producing 87-bp fragments spanning the CDR3 region. The amplicons were sequenced using the Illumina HiSeq platform. The source study handled its data this way. PCR bias was computationally corrected using synthetic template baselines, reads within Hamming distance 2 were collapsed, and singletons that could not be merged were discarded. Reads were aligned against IMGT so that V, D and J genes, CDR3 length and insertions or deletions at six rearrangement sites could be assigned. Clonotype counts were normalized to sorted cell number within each subset before computing true diversity and Gini coefficients with the tcR R package. The overlap coefficient, calculated on TCRB nucleotide sequences, was used to measure repertoire sharing. Out-of-frame TCRB sequences from naive cells were analyzed to stand in for the pre-selection repertoire. Drawn from immuneACCESS, this table holds only the in-frame rearrangements with V and J called that TCRdb kept. Clones are partly lost; checked studies trace under half to an unresolved V gene and leave the rest unexplained. V, J and clone size were drawn from that table, and D and trimming were deduced from the DNA. This sample is represented by 330,000 or so clones; roughly 12% of them were singletons. Jointly, the top ten make up 0.0095% to 0.013% of the sample.

What the authors observed across the whole study: Patients with type 1 diabetes made fewer insertions and deleted more nucleotides at VDJ recombination sites, implying thymic rearrangement abnormalities. Shorter templates might be favored by PCR, yet because patient and control samples were amplified and corrected together, any such skew would affect both groups equally. In all four CD4+ subsets, TCRB CDR3 length was moderately but significantly shorter in type 1 diabetes patients. Only small numbers of individuals were included in the HLA sub-analyses, which left unresolved whether HLA type had any influence on TCRB rearrangement. Because cDNA was sequenced instead of genomic DNA, highly expressing activated cells could be over-represented, though the groups showed no difference in activation or CD3 levels. Naive, central memory and regulatory TCRB repertoires appeared to be more similar among patients than among healthy donors.

In the case of this clone: This receptor's antigen is unknown. No base-level quality is on record; no much larger clone is a single base apart.

The sequenced sample was naive CD4+ T cells from blood. The sample's cell subset or site label, in plain terms: true naive CD4+ T cells. This sequence originates from a woman aged 18-29 years with type 1 diabetes.

The CDR3 region has the sequence CASSPRLDQPADTQYF. In nucleotide form, the sequence is TGTGCCAGCAGTCCTCGACTCGACCAACCCGCAGATACGCAGTATTTT. The V gene is TRBV7-9 and the J gene is TRBJ2-3, with the D segment identity uncertain. The CDR3 runs 16 amino acids, cysteine and phenylalanine included. The kept DNA is CDR3 alone, 48 bases in frame from the first base. For CDR1 and CDR2, the germline V gene (reference sequence) lists SEHNR and FQNEAQ. V is reduced by 6 bases and J by 4 bases, leaving a spacing of 20 bases between them.